The T cell receptor (beta chain) described here comes from a study of CD8 T cells in Susac syndrome. The CDR3 runs 11 residues. The V gene lost 8 bases and the J gene lost 5 bases, with 8 bases spanning the gap. Germline V gene lookup returns CDR1 KGHDR and CDR2 SFDVKD. An amount of RNA that ranged from roughly 0.45 to 1 ug was reverse transcribed with random hexamers. TCRdb reprocessed the immunoSEQ multiplex PCR reads with MiXCR, giving one entry per CDR3 protein. The table lists some 65,000 distinct CDR3 sequences, around 95% of them singletons. The material sequenced was CD8+ T cells from PBMCs. This chain connects TRBV24-1 to TRBJ2-5; the D gene could be TRBD1 or TRBD2 (5 bases each). This TCR came from a human donor with multiple sclerosis. For the CDR3, the DNA is TGTGCCACCACCGAGGGGGAGACCCAGTACTTC. Amino acid sequence: CATTEGETQYF.